What follows describes a single T cell receptor beta chain. Antigen unknown. The immunoSEQ assay was version 4, run in survey mode. This table comes from immunoSEQ multiplex PCR, and its TCRdb copy is limited to in-frame clones, with some not included. The table has fewer than 40,000 clones, less than 75% seen once. This specimen comes from a study of persistence of HIV-infected CD4 T cells. Overlapping HIV-1 Gag 15-mer peptides at approximately 1 ug per peptide per mL were used. Sorting selected CD4+ T cells upregulating both CD40 ligand and CD69. Undetectable plasma HIV-1 RNA below 50 copies/mL lasted at least 4 years. Germline V CDR1 and CDR2: LNHDA, SQIVND (reference sequence). V was clipped by 7 bases and J by 0 bases; unmatched bases: 5. The CDR3 length is 15 residues. Study conclusions and caveats: Compared with CD3/CD28-stimulated cells, CMV- and Gag-responding cells showed lower TCRbeta richness.

Sequenced here: CD4+ T cells sorted from PBMCs after approximately 19-hour stimulation, sampled from a patient who received antiretroviral therapy. The receptor was derived from an adult man with HIV who was CMV-seropositive. The genes are TRBV19 and TRBJ2-3, with TRBD2 identical over 9 bases. CDR3 in DNA: TGTGCCAGTACTCAGCGGGGGGCTAGCACAGATACGCAGTATTTT. This encodes CASTQRGASTDTQYF.